This T cell receptor beta chain appears in the sequencing data of a study of cytomegalovirus exposure and HLA in healthy donors. Study-wide results and limits: Fewer N-insertions than the roughly 670-donor mean were reportedly shown by an Asian-associated ancestry cluster in a later analysis.

Healthy bone marrow donors formed the donor group. Unrecorded immune exposure was likely among donors, who were nominally healthy when sampled. About this clone: The antigen is undetermined.

The CDR3 sequence is 13 residues long. Trimming stripped 2 bases from V and 5 bases from J, with 9 bases between. From germline, CDR1 is SEHNR and CDR2 FQNEAQ (reference sequence). PCR employed 60 Vbeta and 13 Jbeta primers. The table came from immunoSEQ multiplex PCR; TCRdb's copy has only in-frame clones and leaves some out. Here the sample spans under 150,000 clones, more than 80% being singletons. This chain joins TRBV7-9 and TRBJ1-1; D gene unclear. The clonotype originates from a woman aged 35 to 49 in good health and CMV-seropositive. Sequenced sample: PBMCs. CDR3 sequence reads: CASSLRERTEAFF. CDR3 sequence (DNA): TGTGCCAGCAGCTTACGCGAGAGGACTGAAGCTTTCTTT.